The 18 T cell receptor beta chains reported below all come from one sample, sequenced in a study of CD8 T cells in ankylosing spondylitis. TCRdb reprocessed the 5' RACE reads via MiXCR and lists one record per CDR3 protein. The table shows about 250,000 distinct CDR3 sequences, with roughly 25% occurring only once. Sequenced: blood, either unsorted or a sorted T cell fraction (not recorded which). The receptors stem from a male donor with ankylosing spondylitis or in good health (not recorded which).

This clonotype was found a few times. The chain recombines TRBV6-2 or TRBV6-3 with TRBJ2-1; 10 positions agree with TRBD2. CDR1 and CDR2 from the germline V gene are MNHEY and SVGEGT. With V trimmed by 2 bases and J by 7 bases, 11 bases remained unmatched. This CDR3 is 17 amino acids long. Written as DNA, the CDR3 is TGTGCCAGCAGTTACCCACATAGCGGGGGGCCTTTGAATGAGCAGTTCTTC. This codes for CASSYPHSGGPLNEQFF.

Ten or more counts support this clonotype. V and J are TRBV28 and TRBJ2-7; 7 bases are shared with TRBD1. Germline assignment: CDR1 MDHEN and CDR2 SYDVKM. The trim removed 9 bases at V and 5 bases at J, leaving 13 bases unmatched. The CDR3 has 14 residues. The CDR3 here is CASYPTGIGDEQYF. DNA for the CDR3: TGTGCCAGTTACCCGACAGGGATCGGCGACGAGCAGTACTTC.

This clonotype was seen at least ten times. The genes are TRBV7-9 and TRBJ2-7; D is unclear. CDR1 SEHNR and CDR2 FQNEAQ come from the germline V gene (reference sequence). The CDR3 runs 14 residues. Trimming cost V 3 bases and J 6 bases, with 15 bases left between them. The CDR3 DNA reads TGTGCCAGCAGCTTCTCCCCCAAAACTATCGAGCAGTACTTC. It translates to CASSFSPKTIEQYF.

The V and J genes are TRBV6-1 and TRBJ2-2, with TRBD2 matching over 9 bases. The CDR3 has 14 amino acids. V lost 8 bases, J lost 7 bases, and 8 bases stayed unmatched. CDR1 MNHNS and CDR2 SASEGT come from the germline V gene. CDR3 in amino acids: CASGGGATYGELFF. The CDR3 DNA is TGTGCCAGCGGCGGGGGGGCAACATACGGGGAGCTGTTTTTT.

This clonotype was picked up many times. This rearrangement joins TRBV7-2 to TRBJ2-3; 10 bases align to TRBD2. The junction had 3 bases not matched to a gene; V was cut back by 2 bases and J by 1 base. The CDR3 loop spans 16 amino acids. In germline, CDR1 is SGHTA, CDR2 FQGNSA. CDR3 bases: TGTGCCAGCAGCTTAAGGCTAGCGGGGGGCACAGATACGCAGTATTTT. Protein: CASSLRLAGGTDTQYF.

The chain combines TRBV20-1 with TRBJ2-7, with 10 bases lining up with TRBD2. The CDR3 is made up of 16 amino acids. With 2 bases clipped from V and 0 bases from J, the junction kept 7 bases outside the gene matches. The germline CDR1 and CDR2 sequences are DFQATT and SNEGSKA (reference sequence). The CDR3 DNA sequence: TGCAGTGCTAGATCCGATGGACTAGCGGCCTCCTACGAGCAGTACTTC. It translates to CSARSDGLAASYEQYF.

This clonotype was recorded many times. V usage is TRBV20-1 and J usage is TRBJ1-5; D is ambiguous. The CDR3 runs to 17 residues. Germline lookup yields CDR1 DFQATT and CDR2 SNEGSKA (reference sequence). V was trimmed by 0 bases and J by 1 base, leaving 16 bases between them. The CDR3: CSARDSLFSGSNQPQHF. The CDR3 DNA reads as TGCAGTGCTAGAGATTCCCTCTTCTCCGGGAGCAATCAGCCCCAGCATTTT.

This sequence joins TRBV20-1 and TRBJ1-4, with D uncertain. This CDR3 has 13 amino acids. Germline values: CDR1 DFQATT, CDR2 SNEGSKA (reference sequence). The CDR3 DNA sequence: TGCAGCGCCAGGACGAACACTAATGAAAAACTGTTTTTT. Encoded protein: CSARTNTNEKLFF.

There are a few counts of this clonotype. The chain links TRBV6-5 to TRBJ2-3, with 9 bases lining up with TRBD2. The V and J ends lost 2 bases and 4 bases, in that order; junction bases with no gene match: 10. This CDR3 contains 17 residues. CDR1 is MNHEY, CDR2 SVGAGI, per germline. The CDR3 DNA reads as TGTGCCAGCAGTTACGGTCGGCGGGGGGGCCGGGCAGATACGCAGTATTTT. It translates to CASSYGRRGGRADTQYF.

This clonotype was found once. The chain uses TRBV6-1 and TRBJ2-6; D remains ambiguous. The CDR3 loop spans 18 amino acids. V gave up 0 bases and J gave up 4 bases, with 16 bases separating them. Looked up from germline, CDR1 is MNHNS and CDR2 is SASEGT. The CDR3 sequence is CASSEAVGGYGGANVLTF. CDR3 sequence (DNA): TGTGCCAGCAGTGAAGCAGTGGGTGGATACGGGGGGGCCAACGTCCTGACTTTC.

This clonotype was found many times. The chain has TRBV6-5 and TRBJ2-7, with TRBD1 matching 9 bases. The germline CDR1 and CDR2 sequences are MNHEY and SVGAGI. Trimming removed 2 bases from V and 4 bases from J; junction bases left unmatched: 3. The CDR3 runs 14 residues. Here the CDR3 DNA reads TGTGCCAGCAGTTACGACAGGGGGGAGTACGAGCAGTACTTC. Its protein product is CASSYDRGEYEQYF.

The chain uses TRBV12-3 or TRBV12-4 and TRBJ2-1; D is unclear. Trimming left V 5 bases short and J 6 bases short, with 11 bases between. This CDR3 is 13 amino acids long. The chain's CDR3 is CASSVGWSNEQFF. The CDR3 coding sequence is TGTGCCAGCAGTGTTGGTTGGAGCAATGAGCAGTTCTTC.

V usage is TRBV20-1 and J usage is TRBJ2-3, with 7 nucleotides matching TRBD1. Germline V gives CDR1 DFQATT, CDR2 SNEGSKA (reference sequence). Losses at the gene ends were 1 base for V and 4 bases for J; bases not matched to a gene: 8. The CDR3 totals 15 residues. The CDR3 here is CSARVGQKRADTQYF. The CDR3 coding sequence is TGCAGTGCTAGAGTGGGACAGAAAAGAGCAGATACGCAGTATTTT.

The sample holds many counts of this clonotype. V and J are TRBV10-1 and TRBJ2-7; D unclear. The CDR3 runs 13 residues. CDR1 is WNHNN, CDR2 SYGVQD, per germline (reference sequence). The V end lost 2 bases, the J end lost 0 bases, and 5 bases lay between the germline ends. The CDR3 sequence: CASSERSSYEQYF. CDR3 nucleotides: TGCGCCAGCAGTGAGCGCAGCTCCTACGAGCAGTACTTC.

The rearrangement joins TRBV5-6 to TRBJ2-5, with a tentative D call TRBD2 (5 bases). Trimming pared 2 bases from V and 1 base from J, leaving 12 bases between. The CDR3 has 15 amino acids. From germline, CDR1 is SGHDT and CDR2 YYEEEE. The CDR3 region is CASSFAGVSQETQYF. The CDR3 DNA reads as TGTGCCAGCAGCTTTGCCGGGGTCAGCCAAGAGACCCAGTACTTC.

This clonotype was recorded a few times. This chain joins TRBV20-1 and TRBJ1-5; a weak D match, TRBD1 (5 bases). V gave up 6 bases and J gave up 2 bases, with 17 bases separating them. This CDR3 is 15 amino acids long. The V gene's germline CDR1 is DFQATT and CDR2 SNEGSKA (reference sequence). CDR3 sequence: CSARLGEEGNQPQHF. The CDR3 bases are TGCAGTGCGAGGCTGGGGGAAGAGGGCAATCAGCCCCAGCATTTT.

The genes are TRBV24-1 and TRBJ2-5; possible D gene TRBD1, 5 bases. V lost 2 bases and J lost 3, with 12 bases in between. CDR3 size: 15 residues. The germline V gene has CDR1 KGHDR and CDR2 SFDVKD. CDR3 in amino acids: CATSDSRRDEETQYF. CDR3 in DNA: TGTGCCACCAGTGATTCGCGCAGGGATGAAGAGACCCAGTACTTC.

In its sample, this clonotype was seen many times. This sequence joins TRBV6-1 and TRBJ1-2, with D unclear. CDR3 size: 15 residues. V was cut by 6 bases and J by 0 bases, with 14 bases left in between. The germline V gene encodes CDR1 MNHNS and CDR2 SASEGT. The CDR3 loop reads CASRRTLPSNYGYTF. The CDR3 DNA reads as TGTGCCAGCAGACGGACCCTTCCTTCTAACTATGGCTACACCTTC.